Listed here is a single TCR beta chain. Repertoires were generated with immunoSEQ multiplex PCR, while TCRdb's copy carries only in-frame clones and drops some. The sample consists of 380,000 or so clones, more than 75% of them appearing once. V lost 4 bases and J 3 bases, leaving 12 bases between the germline ends. Germline loops: CDR1 LNHDA, CDR2 SQIVND (reference sequence). The CDR3 has 14 amino acids. These data are taken from a study of blood T cell repertoires in COVID-19. Study overall: Acute-phase and convalescent COVID-19 samples originated in the United States, Italy and Spain.

Across under 25 US areas, participants ranged in age from about 18 to 90 years. The study counted Cohort 3 donors as recovered given two negative PCRs, clearance, or symptom resolution. The sequence came from a man aged 30 to 45 who had recovered from COVID-19. Source material: PBMCs or T cells enriched from blood (not recorded which). This chain joins TRBV19 and TRBJ2-5; possible D gene TRBD2, 5 bases. CDR3: CASSTAGLEETQYF. The DNA for the CDR3 is TGTGCCAGTAGTACCGCGGGCCTAGAAGAGACCCAGTACTTC.